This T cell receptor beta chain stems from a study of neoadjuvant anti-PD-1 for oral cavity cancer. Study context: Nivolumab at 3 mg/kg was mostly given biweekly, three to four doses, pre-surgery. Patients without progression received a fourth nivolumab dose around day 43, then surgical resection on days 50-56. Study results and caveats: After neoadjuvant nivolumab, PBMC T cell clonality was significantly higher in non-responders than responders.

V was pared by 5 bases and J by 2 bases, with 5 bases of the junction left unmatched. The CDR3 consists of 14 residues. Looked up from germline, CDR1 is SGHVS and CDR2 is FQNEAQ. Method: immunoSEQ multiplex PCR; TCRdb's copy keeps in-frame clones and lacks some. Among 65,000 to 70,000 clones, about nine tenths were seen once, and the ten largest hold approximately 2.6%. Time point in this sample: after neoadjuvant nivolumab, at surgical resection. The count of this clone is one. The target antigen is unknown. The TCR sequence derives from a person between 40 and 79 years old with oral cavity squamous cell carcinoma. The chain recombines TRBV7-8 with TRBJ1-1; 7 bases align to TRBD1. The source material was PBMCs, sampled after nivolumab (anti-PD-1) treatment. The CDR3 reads CASSPRQGNTEAFF. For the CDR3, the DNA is TGTGCCAGCAGCCCACGACAGGGAAACACTGAAGCTTTCTTT.